This TCR beta chain comes out of a study of STAT5B mutations in CD4+ large granular lymphocyte leukemia. Study-wide results and caveats: About a quarter of private leukemic clonotypes occurred rarely in other patients' non-leukemic repertoires. Without putative leukemic clones, patient CD4-sorted repertoires remained more clonal than healthy CD4+ repertoires.

V shed 5 bases and J shed 0 bases, with 7 bases lying between them. This CDR3 has 14 amino acids. In germline, CDR1 is ENHRY, CDR2 SYGVKD. How the authors handled the data: Lowest detectable productive clonotype frequency was 2.59 x 10-5. Some clones are missing from TCRdb's copy, which holds only in-frame ones; the method was immunoSEQ multiplex PCR. V and J calls and clone size are those listed in that table; D and trimming were worked out from the DNA. The table has some 35,000 clones, 69% seen once. This clone has a handful of counts. The antigen remains undetermined. Buffy coats from healthy blood donors served as controls.

The sample was CD4+ T cells from blood buffy coats. This sequence originates from a human donor in good health. V and J are TRBV10-3 and TRBJ1-4; D not resolved. The CDR3 protein is CAISPIATNEKLFF. The CDR3 region has the DNA TGTGCCATCAGTCCTATCGCAACTAATGAAAAACTGTTTTTT.